Listed below are T cell receptor beta chains from one sample, sequenced in a study of cytomegalovirus exposure and HLA in healthy donors. Some clones are missing from TCRdb's copy, which holds only in-frame ones; the method was immunoSEQ multiplex PCR. In the table there are about 120,000 clones, around four fifths of which are singletons. Sequenced: PBMCs. The receptors here all came from a man between 35 and 55 years old in good health and CMV-seronegative. The CDR3 runs from the conserved cysteine through the conserved F or W. D genes are given only for firm matches. Clone size is not always given. Where it is, it says once, few, many or a class for expanded clones.

d_call j_call v_call clone_size cdr3_aa cdr3_nt
TRBD2 TRBJ2-1 TRBV30 few CAWRGLAGYNEQFF TGTGCCTGGAGGGGACTAGCGGGATACAATGAGCAGTTCTTC
TRBD2 TRBJ2-5 TRBV6-5 - CASSYGGGGQETQYF TGTGCCAGCAGTTACGGCGGGGGAGGCCAAGAGACCCAGTACTTC
TRBD2 TRBJ2-7 TRBV7-9 - CASSPGPSGYYEQYF TGTGCCAGCTCTCCCGGGCCTAGCGGTTACTACGAGCAGTACTTC
- TRBJ2-2 TRBV6-4 - CASSGQDTGELFF TGTGCCAGCAGTGGACAGGACACCGGGGAGCTGTTTTTT
TRBD1 TRBJ1-3 TRBV5-1 - CASSHGTEGNTIYF TGCGCCAGCAGCCACGGGACAGAAGGAAACACCATATATTTT
TRBD1 TRBJ1-1 TRBV5-1 - CASSVEGAPNTEAFF TGCGCCAGCAGCGTGGAGGGGGCCCCCAACACTGAAGCTTTCTTT
- TRBJ2-7 TRBV29-1 - CSVEKGAEQYF TGCAGCGTTGAAAAGGGAGCCGAGCAGTACTTC
TRBD1 TRBJ2-7 TRBV19 - CASISRDRPYEQYF TGTGCCAGTATTTCCCGGGACAGACCCTACGAGCAGTACTTC
- TRBJ2-7 TRBV9 - CASSVGQTYEQYF TGTGCCAGCAGCGTAGGGCAGACCTACGAGCAGTACTTC
- TRBJ1-2 TRBV5-3 - CARSLAGPRGYTF TGTGCCAGAAGCTTGGCGGGTCCGAGAGGCTACACCTTC
TRBD2 TRBJ2-1 TRBV4-1 - CASSRISGGNNEQFF TGCGCCAGCAGCCGAATTAGCGGGGGAAACAATGAGCAGTTCTTC
TRBD2 TRBJ2-2 TRBV19 once CASSRTSGNTGELFF TGTGCCAGTAGTCGAACTAGCGGAAACACCGGGGAGCTGTTTTTT
- TRBJ1-2 TRBV5-1 - CASSALPETAYGYTF TGCGCCAGCAGCGCTCTACCCGAGACAGCCTATGGCTACACCTTC
TRBD1 TRBJ1-4 TRBV27 - CASAGQGNEKLFF TGTGCCAGTGCGGGACAGGGCAATGAAAAACTGTTTTTT
TRBD1 TRBJ2-5 TRBV9 few CASSATGGLETQYF TGTGCCAGCAGCGCGACAGGGGGCCTGGAGACCCAGTACTTC
- TRBJ2-2 TRBV2 - CASGRGLDTGELFF TGTGCCAGCGGTAGGGGCCTTGACACCGGGGAGCTGTTTTTT
- TRBJ2-1 TRBV19 few CASSITGEEQFF TGTGCCAGTAGTATCACGGGGGAAGAGCAGTTCTTC
- TRBJ2-4 TRBV15 once CATSRDPGPGENIQYF TGTGCCACCAGCAGAGATCCCGGGCCAGGGGAAAACATTCAGTACTTC